This T cell receptor beta chain originates from a study of blood T cell repertoires in COVID-19. The table lists this clone with a few counts. Deletions cut 6 bases from V and 1 base from J, with 9 bases between. This CDR3 is built from 13 residues. Germline loops: CDR1 SNHLY, CDR2 FYNNEI. The repertoire was sequenced with immunoSEQ multiplex PCR; TCRdb's copy has only in-frame clones and lacks some. Here the sample spans about 120,000 clones, approximately 87% being singletons. The J gene is TRBJ1-1, the V gene TRBV2; D possibly corresponds to TRBD1 (6 bases). The sequence was collected from a woman between 45 and 60 years old with acute or convalescent COVID-19. Sequenced: peripheral blood. CDR3: CASSGQRNTEAFF. The CDR3 DNA follows: TGTGCCAGCAGCGGACAGCGGAACACTGAAGCTTTCTTT.